This TCR beta chain appears in the sequencing data of a study of T cell responses to AZD1222 COVID-19 vaccine. Assay used: immunoSEQ multiplex PCR; TCRdb lists only in-frame clones, some missing. The sample holds approximately 130,000 clones; around 90% are singletons and the top ten take about 1.1%. The CDR3 is 15 amino acids. V lost 2 bases and J 4 bases, leaving 12 bases between the germline ends. Germline loops: CDR1 LNHDA, CDR2 SQIVND (reference sequence). The genes are TRBV19 and TRBJ2-1, with D possibly being TRBD1 (5 bases). The receptor's source is an adult who received the AZD1222 COVID-19 vaccine. The sequences come from peripheral blood, collected 28 days after the second AZD1222 dose. CDR3 in DNA: TGTGCCAGTAGTATAATCCAGGGATCGTACAATGAGCAGTTCTTC. The encoded protein is CASSIIQGSYNEQFF.